The TCR beta chain described here comes from a study of tumor-infiltrating lymphocytes in glioblastoma multiforme. General study findings and limits: RNA-based TCR sequencing may distort clone frequencies, since cells carry unequal TCR transcript numbers. No surface-marker sorting into functional T cell subtypes was done.

Three nested ARM-PCR rounds with V-beta and C-beta primers built TCRB libraries. A C-beta primer primed TCRB cDNA from 0.4 to 0.55 ug RNA. TCRdb called the multiplex PCR reads again in MiXCR, with one record for every CDR3 protein. The sample shows 13,000 or so distinct CDR3 sequences, around 70% of them seen only once. This clonotype came up many times. Its antigen is as yet unknown. A clone one base away is much larger, so this may be a read error. CDR3 length: 14 amino acids. Per germline, CDR1 MNHNS and CDR2 SASEGT. The sequence was obtained from a male donor with glioblastoma. The sample taken for sequencing was brain tumor tissue. The chain has TRBV6-1 and TRBJ1-4; TRBD1 agrees at 10 bases. In DNA, the CDR3 is TGTGCCAGCAGTGAAACCGGGACAGGGGAAAAACTGTCTTTT. Translation gives CASSETGTGEKLSF.